The source of this T cell receptor beta chain is a study of blood T cell repertoires in COVID-19. Overall study: Samples representing acute and convalescent COVID-19 were sourced from the United States, Italy and Spain. Sample material is recorded as cDNA or gDNA derived from T cells, B-cell-depleted T cells, or PBMCs.

Under the authors' procedure: Reference gene primers were amplified, and this amplification served to estimate nucleated cell counts. Using immunoSEQ multiplex PCR, the repertoire was profiled, and TCRdb retains in-frame clones only, with some absent. The V and J calls and clone size were taken over from that table, and D and trimming were inferred from the DNA. The sample includes some 250,000 clones, 80% to 90% seen only once; the top ten take around 6%. The material sequenced was peripheral blood. The TCR comes from a man older than 75 with acute or convalescent COVID-19.

The CDR3 here is CASSPPSVYEQYF. CDR3 bases: TGTGCCAGCAGTCCCCCCTCCGTTTACGAGCAGTACTTC. The genes are TRBV28 and TRBJ2-7; D is unresolved. V was clipped by 5 bases and J by 4 bases, with 12 bases between them. The CDR3 loop spans 13 amino acids. Germline V gene data show CDR1 as MDHEN and CDR2 as SYDVKM.